This TCR beta chain was captured by sequencing in a study of shared clonotypes between healthy human individuals. Germline trimming cut 4 bases from V and 0 bases from J; bases unmatched to any gene: 15. In germline, CDR1 is SNHLY, CDR2 FYNNEI. This CDR3 contains 18 residues. The sample holds one count of this clone. TCRdb keeps only in-frame clones here, not all; method: immunoSEQ multiplex PCR. The repertoire consists of roughly 500,000 clones, with 70% to 80% occurring once and the leading ten covering around 13%. The chain recombines TRBV2 with TRBJ2-7; 7 nucleotides line up with TRBD2. The TCR was taken from a woman in her thirties or forties in good health. Some clones in this sample may be carry-over from other donors' samples. Sequenced input: PBMCs. The CDR3 sequence is CASSGSSGNTGSSYEQYF. The CDR3 nucleotides are TGTGCCAGCAGTGGCTCTAGCGGCAACACGGGGAGCTCCTACGAGCAGTACTTC.